The 29 T cell receptor beta chains presented below share a single source sample, sequenced in a study of OX40 agonist ivuxolimab in advanced cancers. The assay was immunoSEQ multiplex PCR, and TCRdb's table has in-frame clones only and misses some. This table holds around 100,000 clones, 85% to 90% found once. Sequences were derived from CD4+ or CD8+ T cells sorted from blood, sampled in a trial of the OX40 agonist ivuxolimab. These receptors all come from an adult with an advanced solid tumor such as melanoma, head and neck, liver or kidney cancer.

The gene calls are TRBV28 and TRBJ1-6; 7 positions agree with TRBD1. The V gene end was trimmed by 7 bases and the J gene end by 9 bases; junction bases not matched to a gene: 9. CDR1 MDHEN and CDR2 SYDVKM come from the germline V gene. This CDR3 has 14 amino acids. The CDR3 region is CASTRTGYISPLHF. CDR3 nucleotide sequence: TGTGCCAGCACCAGGACAGGCTACATTTCACCCCTCCACTTT.

The gene calls are TRBV7-8 and TRBJ1-2; 10 bases are a match to TRBD1. Germline CDR1 SGHVS, CDR2 FQNEAQ. V was pared by 5 bases and J by 7 bases, with 7 bases of the junction left unmatched. The CDR3 sequence is 14 residues long. The chain's CDR3 is CASSRDRGVRGYTF. In DNA form, the CDR3 reads TGTGCCAGCAGCCGGGACAGGGGTGTGCGTGGCTACACCTTC.

CDR3: CASSQREGMNTEAFF. The CDR3 coding sequence is TGTGCCAGCAGTCAGAGGGAGGGGATGAACACTGAAGCTTTCTTT. The rearrangement uses TRBV9 and TRBJ1-1; TRBD1 is a possible D gene (5 bases). Germline-derived CDR1 and CDR2 are SGDLS and YYNGEE. Trimming took 5 bases from V and 0 from J, leaving 14 bases between them. The CDR3 is made up of 15 amino acids.

The rearrangement uses TRBV5-1 and TRBJ1-1; no reliable D call. The CDR3 length is 15 residues. In germline, CDR1 is SGHRS, CDR2 YFSETQ. Deletions cut 4 bases from V and 5 bases from J, with 18 bases between. The CDR3 DNA reads as TGCGCCAGCAGCCCGGATACGGGCACGTGGACTGAAGCTTTCTTT. Its translation is CASSPDTGTWTEAFF.

The chain recombines TRBV5-1 with TRBJ2-1, with 7 bases aligning to TRBD2. J gave up 2 bases and V 1 base, and 3 bases lay outside the gene matches. The CDR3 consists of 15 residues. The V gene's germline CDR1 is SGHRS and CDR2 YFSETQ. The DNA of the CDR3 is TGCGCCAGCAGCTTGACGGGAGGCCCCTACAATGAGCAGTTCTTC. Amino acid sequence: CASSLTGGPYNEQFF. Looking up the rest from reference TRBV5-1 and TRBJ2-1 gives the full variable domain: KAGVTQTPRYLIKTRGQQVTLSCSPISGHRSVSWYQQTPGQGLQFLFEYFSETQRNKGNFPGRFSGRQFSNSRSEMNVSTLELGDSALYLCASSLTGGPYNEQFFGPGTRLTVL.

The chain employs TRBV14 and TRBJ2-3; D not certain. Germline values: CDR1 SGHDN, CDR2 FVKESK. The CDR3 consists of 15 residues. Trimming left V 1 base short and J 5 bases short, with 13 bases between. The CDR3 is CASSQVPIGIDTQYF. In DNA, the CDR3 is TGTGCCAGCAGCCAAGTCCCTATAGGTATAGATACGCAGTATTTT.

V is TRBV30 and J is TRBJ2-7; 7 bases are shared with TRBD2. Germline V gene lookup returns CDR1 GTSNPN and CDR2 SVGIG (reference sequence). This CDR3 region has 16 residues. Germline trimming cut 3 bases from V and 0 bases from J; bases unmatched to any gene: 11. Written as DNA, the CDR3 is TGTGCCTGGAGGGCCACGCGGGGGTCTTACTCCTACGAGCAGTACTTC. Translation gives CAWRATRGSYSYEQYF. Full variable domain (rest looked up from reference TRBV30 and TRBJ2-7): SQTIHQWPATLVQPVGSPLSLECTVEGTSNPNLYWYRQAAGRGLQLLFYSVGIGQISSEVPQNLSASRPQDRQFILSSKKLLLSDSGFYLCAWRATRGSYSYEQYFGPGTRLTVT.

V and J are TRBV5-1 and TRBJ1-2; no clear D. Germline values: CDR1 SGHRS, CDR2 YFSETQ. Trimming pared 0 bases from V and 8 bases from J, leaving 11 bases between. CDR3 length: 13 amino acids. CDR3 nucleotides: TGCGCCAGCAGCTTGGGAGGGAGCGGCGGCTACACCTTC. Protein sequence: CASSLGGSGGYTF.

This chain joins TRBV7-8 and TRBJ1-2; perhaps TRBD1 as D (6 bases). The CDR3 is 14 amino acids. Germline CDR1 and CDR2: SGHVS and FQNEAQ. Trimming cost V 0 bases and J 5 bases, with 10 bases left between them. CDR3 in DNA: TGTGCCAGCAGCTTAGCGCGGCAGGGGTATGGCTACACCTTC. Translated, it gives CASSLARQGYGYTF.

This chain links TRBV28 with TRBJ1-1; 8 nucleotides match TRBD1. Germline assignment: CDR1 MDHEN and CDR2 SYDVKM. Unmatched junction bases numbered 8, after V lost 9 bases and J lost 5 bases. This CDR3 contains 13 residues. The CDR3, as DNA: TGTGCCAGTATCACCGGGACAGGAACTGAAGCTTTCTTT. This translates into CASITGTGTEAFF.

The chain uses TRBV6-1 and TRBJ2-4, with D uncertain. The germline CDR1 and CDR2 sequences are MNHNS and SASEGT. The V gene lost 2 bases and the J gene lost 7 bases, with 21 bases spanning the gap. The CDR3 has 17 residues. CDR3 residues: CASSEFPPPSIGNIQYF. CDR3 sequence (DNA): TGTGCCAGCAGTGAATTTCCCCCCCCTTCCATCGGGAACATTCAGTACTTC.

This chain links TRBV9 with TRBJ2-7; TRBD1 might be the D (5 bases). The CDR3 is made up of 15 amino acids. V lost 2 bases to trimming and J lost 1 base, with 13 bases between them. CDR1 is SGDLS and CDR2 is YYNGEE in the germline V gene. The CDR3 spells CASSVGPPGSYEQYF. The CDR3 nucleotides read TGTGCCAGCAGCGTCGGGCCCCCAGGGTCCTACGAGCAGTACTTC.

The genes are TRBV5-1 and TRBJ2-5; no clear D gene. The CDR3 extends over 13 amino acids. Germline V gene sequence: CDR1 SGHRS, CDR2 YFSETQ. V was shortened by 4 bases and J by 3 bases, with 10 bases between the two germline ends. The CDR3: CASSRLKKETQYF. The CDR3 DNA sequence: TGCGCCAGCAGCCGCCTGAAAAAAGAGACCCAGTACTTC.

The chain has TRBV7-9 and TRBJ2-4; 8 bases fit TRBD2. After removal of 1 base from V and 13 bases from J, the junction contained 3 bases not matched to a gene. CDR1 is SEHNR and CDR2 is FQNEAQ in the germline V gene (reference sequence). This CDR3 has 12 amino acids. The CDR3 is CASSLGGGLQYF. The CDR3 DNA sequence: TGTGCCAGCAGCTTAGGCGGGGGGCTACAGTACTTC. Together with reference TRBV7-9 and TRBJ2-4, the CDR3 gives the full variable domain: DTGVSQNPRHKITKRGQNVTFRCDPISEHNRLYWYRQTLGQGPEFLTYFQNEAQLEKSRLLSDRFSAERPKGSFSTLEIQRTEQGDSAMYLCASSLGGGLQYFGAGTRLSVL.

V gene TRBV2 combines with J gene TRBJ2-7, with a weak D call TRBD2 (7 bases). The CDR3 has 15 residues. Germline V lookup: CDR1 SNHLY, CDR2 FYNNEI. With 7 bases removed from V and 1 base from J, the gap between germline ends came to 17 bases. The CDR3 DNA reads as TGTGCCAGCACCCAAGGGGGGGCCCCATCCTACGAGCAGTACTTC. Protein product: CASTQGGAPSYEQYF.

The V call is TRBV30, the J call TRBJ2-6, with TRBD1 identical over 7 bases. The CDR3 length is 15 residues. CDR1 is GTSNPN and CDR2 is SVGIG in the germline V gene (reference sequence). The junction had 9 bases not matched to a gene; V was cut back by 1 base and J by 9 bases. CDR3 coding DNA: TGTGCCTGGAGTGCCCACAGGGGTATCGTCAACGTCCTGACTTTC. Translating gives CAWSAHRGIVNVLTF.

J is TRBJ2-7 and V is TRBV7-9, with 9 nucleotides matching TRBD1. This CDR3 is 14 amino acids long. Per the germline V gene, CDR1 is SEHNR and CDR2 is FQNEAQ (reference sequence). V shed 3 bases, J shed 2 bases, and the junction held 2 bases outside the gene matches. The CDR3 nucleotides read TGTGCCAGCAGCTTCGGGACAGGGACCTACGAGCAGTACTTC. Its translation: CASSFGTGTYEQYF. The full variable domain, in which reference TRBV7-9 and TRBJ2-7 provide the parts outside the CDR3, is DTGVSQNPRHKITKRGQNVTFRCDPISEHNRLYWYRQTLGQGPEFLTYFQNEAQLEKSRLLSDRFSAERPKGSFSTLEIQRTEQGDSAMYLCASSFGTGTYEQYFGPGTRLTVT.

This chain links TRBV10-1 with TRBJ2-3; D might be TRBD1 (6 bases). Trimming took 2 bases from V and 2 from J, leaving 11 bases between them. The CDR3 consists of 15 residues. Germline CDR1 reads WNHNN; CDR2 reads SYGVQD (reference sequence). Written as DNA, the CDR3 is TGCGCCAGCAGTGAGGAGGGGGTAAACACAGATACGCAGTATTTT. It yields the protein CASSEEGVNTDTQYF.

The chain couples TRBV28 to TRBJ1-5; a weak D match, TRBD1 (6 bases). Trimming shortened V by 8 bases and J by 6 bases, and 17 bases separated the two germline ends. CDR1 and CDR2 from the germline V gene are MDHEN and SYDVKM. This CDR3 is 14 amino acids long. This chain's CDR3 is CASGLGGPVQPQHF. CDR3 bases: TGTGCCAGCGGCTTGGGGGGGCCGGTTCAGCCCCAGCATTTT.

This chain uses TRBV6-5 with TRBJ2-7, with no clear D. CDR1 and CDR2 (germline): MNHEY, SVGAGI. This CDR3 comprises 15 residues. V was shortened by 6 bases and J by 2 bases, with 17 bases between the two germline ends. CDR3 sequence reads: CASSPEYGRTYEQYF. The DNA of the CDR3 is TGTGCCAGCAGCCCCGAGTACGGCAGAACCTACGAGCAGTACTTC.

The chain links TRBV19 to TRBJ1-3, with D possibly being TRBD1 (5 bases). The CDR3 runs 15 residues. V was trimmed by 3 bases and J by 2 bases, leaving 11 bases between them. Per the germline V gene, CDR1 is LNHDA and CDR2 is SQIVND (reference sequence). CDR3 loop: CASSIGSGAGNTIYF. The CDR3 region has the DNA TGTGCCAGTAGTATTGGATCGGGGGCTGGAAACACCATATATTTT.

This chain joins TRBV5-1 and TRBJ2-1; D ambiguous. The germline gives CDR1 SGHRS, CDR2 YFSETQ. The CDR3 runs 12 residues. V was trimmed by 1 base and J by 8 bases, leaving 7 bases between them. CDR3 sequence: CASSLLNDEQFF. CDR3 nucleotides: TGCGCCAGCAGCTTGTTGAATGATGAGCAGTTCTTC.

This clone was detected only a few times. The V gene is TRBV5-4, the J gene TRBJ2-7, with TRBD2 identical over 8 bases. CDR3 length: 15 amino acids. Trimming at V came to 3 bases and at J to 2 bases, leaving 7 bases not matched to a gene. The germline V gene has CDR1 SGHNT and CDR2 YYREEE (reference sequence). The CDR3 sequence: CASSSRTSLAYEQYF. The CDR3 DNA sequence: TGTGCCAGCAGCTCCAGGACTAGCCTTGCCTACGAGCAGTACTTC.

Comments on this clone: The same CDR3 arises from other DNA sequences in this sample as well. The chain uses TRBV20-1 and TRBJ2-3, with unresolved D. Trimming removed 3 bases from V and 2 bases from J, with 3 bases in between. Germline V gene sequence: CDR1 DFQATT, CDR2 SNEGSKA (reference sequence). The CDR3 is made up of 11 amino acids. The CDR3 is CSARVTDTQYF. The DNA of the CDR3 is TGCAGTGCTAGGGTCACAGATACGCAGTATTTT.

This CDR3 reads CATSGQRTDTQYF. The CDR3 DNA reads TGTGCCACCTCTGGACAACGCACAGATACGCAGTATTTT. This chain uses TRBV28 with TRBJ2-3; maybe TRBD1 (5 bases). The CDR3 length is 13 residues. Germline V gives CDR1 MDHEN, CDR2 SYDVKM. Trimming stripped 10 bases from V and 1 base from J, with 12 bases between.

The J gene is TRBJ2-3, the V gene TRBV5-6; D tentatively reads TRBD1 or TRBD2 (5 bases each). The CDR3 is made up of 15 amino acids. V dropped 4 bases and J dropped 3 bases, with 15 bases sitting between them. The V gene's germline CDR1 is SGHDT and CDR2 YYEEEE. The CDR3 DNA is TGTGCCAGCAGCCTCCGGCAGGGAGCGACAGATACGCAGTATTTT. It translates to CASSLRQGATDTQYF. Full variable domain (outside the CDR3, taken from reference TRBV5-6 and TRBJ2-3): DAGVTQSPTHLIKTRGQQVTLRCSPKSGHDTVSWYQQALGQGPQFIFQYYEEEERQRGNFPDRFSGHQFPNYSSELNVNALLLGDSALYLCASSLRQGATDTQYFGPGTRLTVL.

The gene calls are TRBV6-5 and TRBJ2-1, with 9 bases aligning to TRBD1. The CDR3 runs to 16 residues. Per germline, CDR1 MNHEY and CDR2 SVGAGI. The J segment lost 10 bases and the V segment lost 6 bases, leaving 16 bases of the junction unmatched. CDR3 DNA: TGTGCCAGCAGGTACAAACAGGGGGCCCGTCTCGGAGAGCAGTTCTTC. Translated: CASRYKQGARLGEQFF.

CDR3 nucleotides: TGCGCCAGCAGCTCAACGCCTCGACAGCTCGGCTGGAACACCGGGGAGCTGTTTTTT. It translates to CASSSTPRQLGWNTGELFF. V is TRBV5-1 and J is TRBJ2-2; a weak D match, TRBD1 (5 bases). CDR3 length equals 19 residues. V lost 3 bases and J 1 base, leaving 22 bases between the germline ends. The germline V gene has CDR1 SGHRS and CDR2 YFSETQ.

V usage is TRBV14 and J usage is TRBJ1-2; 9 bases map to TRBD1. CDR3 length equals 14 residues. Germline assignment: CDR1 SGHDN and CDR2 FVKESK. J was trimmed by 4 bases and V by 3 bases; bases with no gene match: 3. CDR3 residues: CASSQDRGFYGYTF. CDR3 bases: TGTGCCAGCAGCCAGGACAGGGGCTTCTATGGCTACACCTTC.